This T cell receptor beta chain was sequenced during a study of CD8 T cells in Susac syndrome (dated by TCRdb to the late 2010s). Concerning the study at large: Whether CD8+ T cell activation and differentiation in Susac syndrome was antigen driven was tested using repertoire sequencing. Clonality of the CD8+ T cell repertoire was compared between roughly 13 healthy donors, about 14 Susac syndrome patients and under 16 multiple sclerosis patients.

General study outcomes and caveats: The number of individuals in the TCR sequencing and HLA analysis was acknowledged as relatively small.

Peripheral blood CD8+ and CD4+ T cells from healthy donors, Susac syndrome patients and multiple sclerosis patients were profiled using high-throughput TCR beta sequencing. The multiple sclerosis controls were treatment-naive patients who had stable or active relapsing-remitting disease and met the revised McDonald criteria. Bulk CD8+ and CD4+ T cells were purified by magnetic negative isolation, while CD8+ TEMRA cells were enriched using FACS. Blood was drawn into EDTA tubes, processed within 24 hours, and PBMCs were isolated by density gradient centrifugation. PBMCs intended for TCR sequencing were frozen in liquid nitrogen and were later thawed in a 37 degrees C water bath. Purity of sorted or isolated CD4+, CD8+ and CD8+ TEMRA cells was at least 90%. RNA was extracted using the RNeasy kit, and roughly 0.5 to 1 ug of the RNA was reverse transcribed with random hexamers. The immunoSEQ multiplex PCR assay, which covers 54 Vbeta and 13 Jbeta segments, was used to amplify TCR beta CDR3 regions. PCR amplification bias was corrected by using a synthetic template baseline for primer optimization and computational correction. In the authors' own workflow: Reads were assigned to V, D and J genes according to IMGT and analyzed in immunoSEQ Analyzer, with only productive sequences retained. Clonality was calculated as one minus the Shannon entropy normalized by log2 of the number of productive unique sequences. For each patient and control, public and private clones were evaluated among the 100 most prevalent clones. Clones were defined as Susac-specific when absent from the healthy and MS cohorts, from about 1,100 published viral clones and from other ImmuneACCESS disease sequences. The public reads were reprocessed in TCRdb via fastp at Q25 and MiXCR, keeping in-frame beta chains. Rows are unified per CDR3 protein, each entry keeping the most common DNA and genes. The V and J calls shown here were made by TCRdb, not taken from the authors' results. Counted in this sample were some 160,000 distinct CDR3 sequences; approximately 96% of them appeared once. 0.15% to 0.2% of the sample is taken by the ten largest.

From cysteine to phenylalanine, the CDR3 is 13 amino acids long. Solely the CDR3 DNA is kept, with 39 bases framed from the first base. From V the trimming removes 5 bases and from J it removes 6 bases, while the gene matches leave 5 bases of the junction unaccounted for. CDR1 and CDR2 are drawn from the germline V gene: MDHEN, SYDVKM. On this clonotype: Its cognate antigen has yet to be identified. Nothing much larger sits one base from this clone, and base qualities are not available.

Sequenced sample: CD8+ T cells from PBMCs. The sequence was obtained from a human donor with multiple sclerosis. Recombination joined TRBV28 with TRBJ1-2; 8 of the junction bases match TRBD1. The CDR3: CASSPTTGDGYTF. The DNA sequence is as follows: TGTGCCAGCAGTCCCACGACAGGGGATGGCTACACCTTC.